Listed here are 30 T cell receptor beta chains from one sample, sequenced in a study of cytomegalovirus exposure and HLA in healthy donors. The PCR ran on 60 Vbeta and 13 Jbeta primers. The method was immunoSEQ multiplex PCR; TCRdb's version includes in-frame clones alone and lacks a portion of them. Among 120,000 or so clones listed, approximately 77% were seen once. The sequenced sample consisted of PBMCs. Receptor source: a young man in good health and CMV-seronegative.

This clone was picked up one time. The rearrangement uses TRBV19 and TRBJ1-6; 8 nucleotides agree with TRBD1. V shed 5 bases and J 7 bases; nucleotides not matched to a gene: 7. The CDR3 totals 15 residues. The germline CDR1 and CDR2 sequences are LNHDA and SQIVND (reference sequence). CDR3 nucleotide sequence: TGTGCCAGTAGTTTTTCGACAGGGGTCAATTCACCCCTCCACTTT. It specifies CASSFSTGVNSPLHF.

The V and J genes are TRBV6-6 and TRBJ1-6; TRBD1 agrees at 7 bases. In germline, CDR1 is MNHNY, CDR2 SVGAGI (reference sequence). V was clipped by 1 base and J by 8 bases; unmatched bases: 8. The CDR3 is 16 residues long. The CDR3 nucleotides read TGTGCCAGCAGTTACTTACAGGGGTTTCTTTATTCACCCCTCCACTTT. It translates to CASSYLQGFLYSPLHF.

The chain joins TRBV2 to TRBJ2-5; D is unresolved. The germline V gene encodes CDR1 SNHLY and CDR2 FYNNEI. Trimming left V 5 bases short and J 0 bases short, with 10 bases between. The CDR3 consists of 14 residues. Here the CDR3 reads CASSSPVNQETQYF. The DNA of the CDR3 is TGTGCCAGCAGTTCCCCGGTGAACCAAGAGACCCAGTACTTC.

This sequence joins TRBV25-1 and TRBJ1-3; 7 bases line up with TRBD1. The germline V gene encodes CDR1 MGHDK and CDR2 SYGVNS. J gave up 0 bases and V 3 bases, and 11 bases lay outside the gene matches. The CDR3 is 18 amino acids. Here the CDR3 DNA reads TGTGCCAGCAGTGACCCACCGGGACAGCAGAGCTCTGGAAACACCATATATTTT. Its protein is CASSDPPGQQSSGNTIYF.

The V call is TRBV5-1, the J call TRBJ1-4; D is possibly TRBD1 (5 bases). Per the germline V gene, CDR1 is SGHRS and CDR2 is YFSETQ. V lost 4 bases and J lost 8, with 18 bases in between. The CDR3 sequence is 15 residues long. As DNA, the CDR3 is TGCGCCAGCAGCCCGGACGGGGGGAAGGGGGAAAAACTGTTTTTT. Residues: CASSPDGGKGEKLFF.

The rearrangement uses TRBV6-5 and TRBJ2-7, with 8 positions matching TRBD1. From germline, CDR1 is MNHEY and CDR2 SVGAGI. After removal of 5 bases from V and 4 bases from J, the junction contained 7 bases not matched to a gene. The CDR3 is 14 residues long. The CDR3 here is CASSPNRGEYEQYF. CDR3 DNA sequence: TGTGCCAGCAGTCCTAACAGGGGGGAATACGAGCAGTACTTC.

The chain is built from TRBV4-1 and TRBJ2-7; possible D gene TRBD1, 6 bases. CDR1 and CDR2 (germline): MGHRA, YSYEKL. This CDR3 has 15 amino acids. V lost 2 bases, J lost 5 bases, and 16 bases lay in between. The CDR3 loop reads CASSQSQGINHEQYF. The CDR3 DNA follows: TGCGCCAGCAGCCAAAGCCAGGGGATTAATCACGAGCAGTACTTC.

CDR3 DNA sequence: TGCGCCAGCAGTGCAGGACAGGGGCGAACAGATACGCAGTATTTT. Protein sequence: CASSAGQGRTDTQYF. The V call is TRBV10-1, the J call TRBJ2-3; TRBD1 agrees at 9 bases. J was trimmed by 3 bases and V by 4 bases; bases with no gene match: 5. The CDR3 runs 15 residues. CDR1 WNHNN and CDR2 SYGVQD come from the germline V gene (reference sequence).

The chain has TRBV7-2 and TRBJ2-7, with TRBD2 identical over 15 bases. The V gene's germline CDR1 is SGHTA and CDR2 FQGNSA. The CDR3 has 15 amino acids. The CDR3 protein is CAVGLAGGLIYEQYF. In DNA, the CDR3 is TGTGCAGTGGGACTAGCGGGGGGTCTTATCTACGAGCAGTACTTC.

The gene calls are TRBV5-4 and TRBJ2-7; D call uncertain. Germline assignment: CDR1 SGHNT and CDR2 YYREEE (reference sequence). The CDR3 extends over 14 amino acids. The V end was cut by 0 bases, the J end by 3 bases, with 10 bases between. CDR3 in amino acids: CASSLETSNYEQYF. The CDR3 nucleotides read TGTGCCAGCAGCTTGGAGACATCCAACTACGAGCAGTACTTC.

This clone was seen once. In DNA form, the CDR3 reads TGTGCCAGCAGCATCGGGACTAGCGGGGCCTGGTGGGGCGAGCAGTACTTC. It encodes CASSIGTSGAWWGEQYF. The rearrangement uses TRBV7-2 and TRBJ2-7, with 13 bases matching TRBD2. V trimming: 5 bases; J trimming: 6 bases; junction bases outside the gene matches: 13. CDR1 is SGHTA and CDR2 is FQGNSA in the germline V gene. This CDR3 has 17 amino acids.

The rearrangement uses TRBV9 and TRBJ1-1; D unresolved. CDR1 and CDR2 (germline): SGDLS, YYNGEE. V lost 0 bases, J lost 0 bases, and 9 bases lay in between. The CDR3 consists of 15 residues. This chain's CDR3 is CASSVAKTLNTEAFF. In nucleotides, the CDR3 is TGTGCCAGCAGCGTAGCTAAGACTTTGAACACTGAAGCTTTCTTT. Filled out from reference TRBV9 and TRBJ1-1, the complete variable domain reads DSGVTQTPKHLITATGQRVTLRCSPRSGDLSVYWYQQSLDQGLQFLIQYYNGEERAKGNILERFSAQQFPDLHSELNLSSLELGDSALYFCASSVAKTLNTEAFFGQGTRLTVV.

The genes are TRBV4-2 and TRBJ2-6; TRBD2 matches 7 bases. Germline CDR1 reads LGHNA; CDR2 reads YNFKEQ. The V and J ends lost 3 bases and 1 base, in that order; junction bases with no gene match: 12. The CDR3 runs to 19 residues. The CDR3 is CASSQAGTTNPSGANVLTF. CDR3 bases: TGTGCCAGCAGCCAGGCCGGGACTACAAACCCTTCTGGGGCCAACGTCCTGACTTTC.

CDR3 region: CASSHSPRAYEQYF. CDR3 coding DNA: TGTGCCAGCTCGCATTCGCCGCGGGCCTACGAGCAGTACTTC. The chain links TRBV27 to TRBJ2-7; tentative D call: TRBD2 (5 bases). V was trimmed by 8 bases and J by 2 bases, leaving 16 bases between them. The CDR3 runs to 14 residues. Germline V gene lookup returns CDR1 MNHEY and CDR2 SMNVEV (reference sequence).

The chain joins TRBV7-2 to TRBJ2-3; the match to TRBD2 covers 12 bases. The ends lost 5 bases at V and 3 bases at J; junction bases unmatched: 6. CDR3 length: 16 residues. The germline gives CDR1 SGHTA, CDR2 FQGNSA. CDR3 amino acids: CASSRTLAGGTDTQYF. CDR3 in DNA: TGTGCCAGCAGCCGGACGCTAGCGGGGGGGACAGATACGCAGTATTTT.

The chain couples TRBV4-3 to TRBJ1-1, with D maybe TRBD1 (5 bases). This CDR3 spans 14 amino acids. CDR1 and CDR2 from the germline V gene are LGHNA and YSLEER. Deletions cut 1 base from V and 4 bases from J, with 10 bases between. CDR3 region: CASSQVSGATEAFF. CDR3 DNA: TGCGCCAGCAGCCAAGTTAGCGGGGCCACTGAAGCTTTCTTT.

The chain uses TRBV7-3 and TRBJ2-1, with 7 bases identical to TRBD1. The germline CDR1 and CDR2 sequences are SGHTA and FQGTGA. This CDR3 comprises 15 residues. Unmatched junction bases numbered 13, after V lost 6 bases and J lost 8 bases. CDR3 amino acids: CASSSTGTASDEQFF. Written as DNA, the CDR3 is TGTGCCAGCAGTTCTACCGGGACAGCGAGCGATGAGCAGTTCTTC.

This chain uses TRBV28 with TRBJ2-4; 7 bases agree with TRBD1. The junction had 8 bases not matched to a gene; V was cut back by 7 bases and J by 5 bases. The CDR3 has 14 amino acids. Germline V lookup: CDR1 MDHEN, CDR2 SYDVKM. The CDR3 DNA reads TGTGCCAGCATGCTCACCGGGACAGAAAACATTCAGTACTTC. This translates into CASMLTGTENIQYF.

A remark on this clone: Other nucleotide sequences from this sample produce the same CDR3. The V and J genes are TRBV5-8 and TRBJ1-6; the D is unclear. V was cut by 2 bases and J by 7 bases, with 13 bases left in between. CDR1 SGHTS and CDR2 YDEGEE come from the germline V gene. This CDR3 spans 15 amino acids. The CDR3 DNA reads TGTGCCAGCAGCTTAGGCCAGGTCTACAATTCACCCCTCCACTTT. Its translation is CASSLGQVYNSPLHF.

The chain carries TRBV5-1 and TRBJ2-1; 7 nucleotides line up with TRBD2. J lost 4 bases, V lost 0 bases, and 7 bases had no gene match. Germline-derived CDR1 and CDR2 are SGHRS and YFSETQ. This CDR3 spans 16 amino acids. DNA for the CDR3: TGCGCCAGCAGCTTGGGGGGGGGATCGGGGTACAATGAGCAGTTCTTC. Residues: CASSLGGGSGYNEQFF.

The genes are TRBV5-1 and TRBJ2-4; D is perhaps TRBD2 (6 bases). Trimming removed 0 bases at V and 0 bases at J, with 13 bases between. CDR3 length: 17 residues. CDR1 is SGHRS and CDR2 is YFSETQ in the germline V gene. CDR3 sequence (DNA): TGCGCCAGCAGCTTGGAAGCCGGGGGTGTAGCCAAAAACATTCAGTACTTC. Translated, it gives CASSLEAGGVAKNIQYF.

The rearrangement links TRBV6-1 to TRBJ1-1; 8 positions agree with TRBD1. CDR1 is MNHNS, CDR2 SASEGT, per germline. J was trimmed by 4 bases and V by 6 bases; bases with no gene match: 4. The CDR3 covers 13 residues. The CDR3 DNA is TGTGCCAGCAGCCTTACAGGGGGCACTGAAGCTTTCTTT. The encoded protein is CASSLTGGTEAFF.

The V call is TRBV21-1, the J call TRBJ1-1. TRBV21-1 is shown as a pseudogene. This CDR3 is built from 17 residues. The CDR3 loop is CASSKDGLLRRDTEAFF. The CDR3 DNA reads TGTGCCAGCAGCAAAGACGGCCTTCTCCGGAGGGACACTGAAGCTTTCTTT.

As to this clone: It is likely a read error, because the conserved phenylalanine at the end of the CDR3 is missing. The limits of the CDR3 on the DNA are not certain, so only TCRdb's listed CDR3 is given. The chain has TRBV27 and TRBJ1-1; TRBD1 was called by the table and not checked on the DNA. Germline CDR1 and CDR2: MNHEY and SMNVEV (reference sequence). A total of 10 residues make up the CDR3, ends included. The CDR3 protein is CASSPLTVGL.

This chain links TRBV4-2 with TRBJ1-1; TRBD1 matches 7 bases. Trimming cost V 4 bases and J 2 bases; bases outside gene matches: 7. The CDR3 contains 15 residues. Per the germline V gene, CDR1 is LGHNA and CDR2 is YNFKEQ. CDR3 protein: CASSPGGVTNTEAFF. CDR3 DNA sequence: TGTGCCAGCAGCCCAGGGGGTGTAACCAACACTGAAGCTTTCTTT.

V is TRBV18 and J is TRBJ2-5, with D possibly TRBD1 on 5 matching bases. The CDR3 runs 17 residues. V was cut by 2 bases and J by 1 base, with 17 bases left in between. CDR1 KGHSH and CDR2 LQKENI come from the germline V gene. The CDR3 region has the DNA TGTGCCAGCTCACCATTGAGTAGGCAGGGATCCCAAGAGACCCAGTACTTC. Residues: CASSPLSRQGSQETQYF.

The gene calls are TRBV7-2 and TRBJ2-5; D call uncertain. V lost 5 bases and J 5 bases, leaving 12 bases between the germline ends. The V gene's germline CDR1 is SGHTA and CDR2 FQGNSA. The CDR3 totals 13 residues. The CDR3 loop is CASSRIVPETQYF. The CDR3 nucleotides read TGTGCCAGCAGCCGAATAGTCCCGGAGACCCAGTACTTC. Looking up the rest from reference TRBV7-2 and TRBJ2-5 gives the full variable domain: GAGVSQSPSNKVTEKGKDVELRCDPISGHTALYWYRQSLGQGLEFLIYFQGNSAPDKSGLPSDRFSAERTGGSVSTLTIQRTQQEDSAVYLCASSRIVPETQYFGPGTRLLVL.

V usage is TRBV19 and J usage is TRBJ2-1; 8 nucleotides agree with TRBD2. There are 15 residues in the CDR3. The germline gives CDR1 LNHDA, CDR2 SQIVND (reference sequence). V gave up 3 bases and J gave up 7 bases; unmatched junction bases: 8. The CDR3 protein is CASSIDRGGYNEQFF. For the CDR3, the DNA is TGTGCCAGTAGTATTGATCGGGGGGGCTATAATGAGCAGTTCTTC.

The chain combines TRBV9 with TRBJ2-2; tentatively, D is TRBD2 (5 bases). The CDR3 spans 13 residues. V was clipped by 3 bases and J by 4 bases, with 7 bases between them. Per germline, CDR1 SGDLS and CDR2 YYNGEE. CDR3 coding DNA: TGTGCCAGCAGCGACGGGGTCACCGGGGAGCTGTTTTTT. Translated: CASSDGVTGELFF. The whole variable domain, remainder taken from reference TRBV9 and TRBJ2-2, is DSGVTQTPKHLITATGQRVTLRCSPRSGDLSVYWYQQSLDQGLQFLIQYYNGEERAKGNILERFSAQQFPDLHSELNLSSLELGDSALYFCASSDGVTGELFFGEGSRLTVL.

The chain carries TRBV2 and TRBJ1-4; 9 nucleotides agree with TRBD1. Germline loops: CDR1 SNHLY, CDR2 FYNNEI. The CDR3 runs 13 residues. V dropped 8 bases and J dropped 7; count of bases not matched to a gene: 5. The CDR3 is CASGRTGAEKLFF. The CDR3 region has the DNA TGTGCCAGCGGAAGGACAGGGGCTGAAAAACTGTTTTTT.